This is a list of T cell receptor beta chains from one sample in a study of blood T cell repertoires in COVID-19. Sequencing was performed with immunoSEQ multiplex PCR; in TCRdb, only in-frame clones are kept and a portion is missing. The sample lists roughly 250,000 clones; about 88% were seen once. The sequenced material came from peripheral blood. These receptors all stem from a man aged 60 to 75 who had recovered from COVID-19. Each CDR3 is given with its conserved first and last residue. The D gene is left open where the match is weak. Rows give clone size only sometimes, using once, few, many, or a class for an expanded clone.

v_gene,d_gene,j_gene,abundance,CDR3aa,CDR3nt
TRBV11-3,TRBD1,TRBJ1-1,-,CASSQGQGLGTEAFF,TGTGCCAGCAGCCAGGGACAGGGGCTGGGCACTGAAGCTTTCTTT
TRBV7-2,-,TRBJ2-5,-,CASSLQAIGGNQETQYF,TGTGCCAGCAGCTTACAGGCCATCGGTGGAAATCAAGAGACCCAGTACTTC
TRBV30,TRBD1,TRBJ2-6,-,CAWSVLVGGRANVLTF,TGTGCCTGGAGTGTACTTGTAGGGGGCAGGGCCAACGTCCTGACTTTC
TRBV18,-,TRBJ1-1,-,CASSRRGGLETEAFF,TGTGCCAGCTCACGTCGGGGGGGGCTGGAGACTGAAGCTTTCTTT
TRBV15,-,TRBJ2-7,-,CATSRSLSEQYF,TGTGCCACCAGCAGGTCCCTTTCCGAGCAGTACTTC
TRBV3-1/TRBV3-2,TRBD1,TRBJ2-5,-,CASSQAGTGWETQYF,TGTGCCAGCAGCCAAGCCGGGACAGGGTGGGAGACCCAGTACTTC
TRBV11-1,TRBD2,TRBJ2-7,-,CASSGSRGGEQYF,TGTGCCAGCAGCGGCTCGCGGGGGGGGGAGCAGTACTTC
TRBV7-9,-,TRBJ2-7,-,CASSLAEGSYEQYF,TGTGCCAGCAGCTTAGCGGAGGGCTCCTACGAGCAGTACTTC
TRBV5-1,TRBD1,TRBJ1-1,-,CASSLGTGGLGTEAFF,TGCGCCAGCAGCTTGGGGACAGGGGGCTTGGGGACTGAAGCTTTCTTT
TRBV6-5,-,TRBJ1-2,-,CATRTANYGYTF,TGTGCCACGAGGACAGCTAACTATGGCTACACCTTC
TRBV9,TRBD1,TRBJ1-1,-,CASSGEQGARTEAFF,TGTGCCAGCAGCGGGGAACAGGGGGCTCGGACTGAAGCTTTCTTT
TRBV4-1,TRBD1,TRBJ2-7,few,CASSHSPQGTYEQYF,TGCGCCAGCAGCCATTCACCACAGGGGACCTACGAGCAGTACTTC
TRBV7-8,-,TRBJ1-3,-,CASSLETLSGNTIYF,TGTGCCAGCAGCTTGGAGACCCTCTCTGGAAACACCATATATTTT
TRBV10-3,TRBD2,TRBJ2-1,-,CAIRDSGGDYNEQFF,TGTGCCATCAGAGATAGCGGGGGAGACTACAATGAGCAGTTCTTC
TRBV6-5,-,TRBJ2-3,-,CASSYVRTDTQYF,TGTGCCAGCAGTTATGTCAGAACAGATACGCAGTATTTT
TRBV9,-,TRBJ2-1,-,CASSVGGTWRSYNEQFF,TGTGCCAGCAGCGTAGGGGGGACTTGGAGGTCCTACAATGAGCAGTTCTTC
TRBV7-3,-,TRBJ1-6,-,CASSLRQRNSPLHF,TGTGCCAGCAGCTTAAGACAGAGAAATTCACCCCTCCACTTT
TRBV19,TRBD1,TRBJ1-5,-,CASSKGQGGIGNQPQHF,TGTGCCAGTAGTAAGGGACAGGGAGGTATAGGTAATCAGCCCCAGCATTTT
TRBV7-2,-,TRBJ2-3,-,CASSLFLTDTQYF,TGTGCCAGCAGCTTATTCCTAACAGATACGCAGTATTTT
TRBV27,-,TRBJ2-7,-,CASTPLDRPYEQYF,TGTGCCAGCACGCCTTTGGACAGACCTTACGAGCAGTACTTC
TRBV5-1,TRBD1,TRBJ1-3,-,CASSLSTGGEFGNTIYF,TGCGCCAGCAGCCTCTCGACAGGGGGCGAATTTGGAAACACCATATATTTT
TRBV7-3,-,TRBJ1-1,-,CASSLYARVSEAFF,TGTGCCAGCAGCTTATATGCCAGGGTTAGTGAAGCTTTCTTT
TRBV7-3,TRBD2,TRBJ2-3,-,CASSFGLAGGQDTQYF,TGTGCCAGCAGCTTCGGGCTAGCGGGGGGGCAGGATACGCAGTATTTT
TRBV7-2,-,TRBJ1-4,once,CASSSVATNEKLFF,TGTGCCAGCAGCTCGGTTGCAACTAATGAAAAACTGTTTTTT
TRBV3-1/TRBV3-2,-,TRBJ2-7,once,CASSHIYEQYF,TGTGCCAGCAGCCATATCTACGAGCAGTACTTC
TRBV19,-,TRBJ1-5,-,CASSQRTPYSNQPQHF,TGTGCCAGTAGCCAGAGGACACCTTATAGCAATCAGCCCCAGCATTTT
TRBV12-3/TRBV12-4,-,TRBJ1-5,-,CASSLNSNQPQHF,TGTGCCAGCAGCCTTAATAGCAATCAGCCCCAGCATTTT
TRBV5-5,TRBD1,TRBJ1-1,once,CASSIVVPGQVLNTEAFF,TGTGCCAGCAGCATAGTAGTCCCGGGACAGGTGTTGAACACTGAAGCTTTCTTT
TRBV7-9,TRBD1,TRBJ1-6,-,CASSSSRQGFASPLHF,TGTGCCAGCAGCTCATCCCGACAGGGTTTTGCTTCACCCCTCCACTTT
TRBV7-2,-,TRBJ2-5,once,CASSLIRHNQETQYF,TGTGCCAGCAGCTTAATTCGACACAACCAAGAGACCCAGTACTTC
TRBV3-1/TRBV3-2,-,TRBJ2-3,-,CASSQGVVPTQYF,TGTGCCAGCAGCCAAGGAGTGGTACCCACGCAGTATTTT
TRBV6-2/TRBV6-3,TRBD1,TRBJ2-7,-,CASSYLPGQGSYEQYF,TGTGCCAGCAGTTACCTTCCGGGACAGGGTTCCTACGAGCAGTACTTC
TRBV27,-,TRBJ2-7,-,CASSLYRDSAREQYF,TGTGCCAGCAGTTTATACCGGGACTCCGCGCGGGAGCAGTACTTC
TRBV9,TRBD2,TRBJ2-3,once,CASSVAGGARDTQYF,TGTGCCAGCAGCGTAGCCGGGGGGGCCAGAGATACGCAGTATTTT
TRBV7-3,-,TRBJ2-3,-,CASSPGRGTDTQYF,TGTGCCAGCAGCCCCGGGCGGGGCACAGATACGCAGTATTTT
TRBV19,TRBD1,TRBJ1-5,-,CASSPSGQGINQPQHF,TGTGCCAGTAGTCCCAGCGGACAGGGCATCAACCAGCCCCAGCATTTT
TRBV28,-,TRBJ2-5,-,CASSRRGSQETQYF,TGTGCCAGCAGCCGCAGGGGATCGCAAGAGACCCAGTACTTC
TRBV11-2,-,TRBJ2-1,-,CASSLGRFYNEQFF,TGTGCCAGCAGCCTAGGGCGGTTCTACAATGAGCAGTTCTTC
TRBV9,-,TRBJ1-4,-,CASALGGAPNEKLFF,TGTGCCAGCGCCCTGGGTGGAGCCCCTAATGAAAAACTGTTTTTT
TRBV3-1/TRBV3-2,TRBD2,TRBJ2-7,-,CASSLRLAGAFHSYEQYF,TGTGCCAGCAGCCTTAGACTAGCGGGGGCCTTCCACTCCTACGAGCAGTACTTC